The 31 T cell receptor beta chains below all came from one sample that was sequenced in a study of cytomegalovirus exposure and HLA in healthy donors. With 60 Vbeta and 13 Jbeta primers, the PCR was carried out. Assay used: immunoSEQ multiplex PCR; TCRdb lists only in-frame clones, some missing. The sample has 95,000 to 150,000 clones, 60% to 75% seen once; the top ten hold roughly 3%. The sequenced sample consisted of PBMCs. The receptors shown here come from a woman aged 35 to 49 in good health and CMV-seropositive.

The chain combines TRBV4-3 with TRBJ1-2, with 8 bases aligning to TRBD1. Germline V gene sequence: CDR1 LGHNA, CDR2 YSLEER. CDR3 size: 15 residues. The trim removed 0 bases at V and 1 base at J, leaving 1 base unmatched. The chain's CDR3 is CASSQDRGLNYGYTF. CDR3 nucleotide sequence: TGCGCCAGCAGCCAAGACAGGGGGCTTAACTATGGCTACACCTTC.

The chain has TRBV9 and TRBJ2-7, with 7 bases identical to TRBD1. After removal of 0 bases from V and 6 bases from J, the junction contained 12 bases not matched to a gene. The CDR3 runs 16 residues. CDR1 SGDLS and CDR2 YYNGEE come from the germline V gene. The CDR3 reads CASSVDSWQGVFEQYF. As DNA, the CDR3 is TGTGCCAGCAGCGTAGACTCATGGCAGGGGGTGTTCGAGCAGTACTTC.

V is TRBV4-3 and J is TRBJ1-1, with D tentatively TRBD1 (5 bases). The germline CDR1 and CDR2 sequences are LGHNA and YSLEER. V lost 3 bases and J lost 3, with 11 bases in between. The CDR3 covers 14 residues. The CDR3 is CASSQEGRDTEAFF. CDR3 in DNA: TGCGCCAGCAGCCAGGAGGGCAGGGACACTGAAGCTTTCTTT.

The chain uses TRBV6-5 and TRBJ2-3, with 9 bases aligning to TRBD2. The CDR3 totals 14 residues. Germline trimming cut 7 bases from V and 2 bases from J; bases unmatched to any gene: 4. Germline assignment: CDR1 MNHEY and CDR2 SVGAGI. The CDR3 protein is CASTERGATDTQYF. The CDR3, as DNA: TGTGCCAGCACCGAGCGGGGGGCCACAGATACGCAGTATTTT.

The chain carries TRBV27 and TRBJ2-1, with D perhaps TRBD2 (6 bases). The germline V and J ends were trimmed by 4 bases and 4 bases, with 14 bases remaining between them. Germline V gene lookup returns CDR1 MNHEY and CDR2 SMNVEV (reference sequence). This CDR3 region has 15 residues. CDR3: CASSSPSGVYNEQFF. DNA of the CDR3: TGTGCCAGCAGTTCCCCGTCGGGAGTGTACAATGAGCAGTTCTTC.

Concerning this clone: The sample carries other DNA sequences with the same CDR3. The V call is TRBV5-4, the J call TRBJ1-5; D remains unclear. Germline assignment: CDR1 SGHNT and CDR2 YYREEE (reference sequence). V was shortened by 0 bases and J by 2 bases, with 6 bases between the two germline ends. The CDR3 runs 14 residues. The CDR3 nucleotides read TGTGCCAGCAGCTTGGAGGGAGGCAATCAGCCCCAGCATTTT. This gives the protein CASSLEGGNQPQHF.

The chain links TRBV4-3 to TRBJ2-6; D gene uncertain. Germline V gives CDR1 LGHNA, CDR2 YSLEER. The CDR3 sequence is 17 residues long. The ends were cut back, 1 base at V and 0 bases at J, with 10 bases in the middle. CDR3: CASSQGESSSGANVLTF. CDR3 nucleotide sequence: TGCGCCAGCAGCCAAGGAGAGTCGAGCTCTGGGGCCAACGTCCTGACTTTC.

V is TRBV10-1 and J is TRBJ2-5; D remains unclear. V gave up 5 bases and J gave up 0 bases, with 16 bases separating them. There are 16 residues in the CDR3. Germline CDR1 is WNHNN and CDR2 is SYGVQD (reference sequence). The CDR3 sequence: CASSTNPPAYQETQYF. In DNA form, the CDR3 reads TGCGCCAGCAGTACGAACCCTCCCGCGTACCAAGAGACCCAGTACTTC.

The chain recombines TRBV11-2 with TRBJ2-1; 12 bases align to TRBD2. CDR3 length equals 18 residues. Germline-derived CDR1 and CDR2 are SGHAT and FQNNGV. Trimming at V came to 6 bases and at J to 3 bases, leaving 12 bases not matched to a gene. The CDR3 is CASSSYISSGRGYNEQFF. The CDR3 nucleotides are TGTGCCAGCAGTTCTTACATTTCTAGCGGGAGGGGCTACAATGAGCAGTTCTTC.

This chain joins TRBV5-3 and TRBJ2-1; the match to TRBD2 covers 7 bases. TRBV5-3 carries the ORF label, with uncertain function. J gave up 6 bases and V 6 bases, and 9 bases lay outside the gene matches. This CDR3 comprises 14 residues. The CDR3: CARILTSRTNEQFF. The CDR3 coding sequence is TGTGCCAGAATCCTGACTAGCCGGACCAATGAGCAGTTCTTC.

This chain links TRBV2 with TRBJ1-4; TRBD1 agrees at 9 bases. The CDR3 has 16 amino acids. V was pared by 5 bases and J by 0 bases, with 4 bases of the junction left unmatched. From germline, CDR1 is SNHLY and CDR2 FYNNEI. The CDR3: CASSPNRGPTNEKLFF. CDR3 coding DNA: TGTGCCAGCAGTCCAAACAGGGGGCCAACTAATGAAAAACTGTTTTTT.

This CDR3 is CASSYTDNEKLFF. The CDR3 DNA sequence: TGTGCCAGCAGCTATACAGATAATGAAAAACTGTTTTTT. The chain combines TRBV5-4 with TRBJ1-4; D remains unclear. Germline V gene data show CDR1 as SGHNT and CDR2 as YYREEE (reference sequence). The CDR3 has 13 residues. V was trimmed by 3 bases and J by 4 bases, leaving 7 bases between them.

This clone is medium-sized. The gene calls are TRBV6-1 and TRBJ1-5, with D possibly TRBD1 on 5 matching bases. The germline V and J ends were trimmed by 2 bases and 2 bases, with 10 bases remaining between them. Germline values: CDR1 MNHNS, CDR2 SASEGT. The CDR3 extends over 15 amino acids. CDR3 DNA: TGTGCCAGCAGTGAACCTGGCAGGGGCAATCAGCCCCAGCATTTT. Amino acids: CASSEPGRGNQPQHF.

Written as DNA, the CDR3 is TGTGCCAGCAGCTTTTATACAGGGCTAGAGACCCAGTACTTC. Its protein is CASSFYTGLETQYF. The chain is built from TRBV5-6 and TRBJ2-5; D might be TRBD1 (6 bases). The V and J ends lost 2 bases and 4 bases respectively, with 12 bases between them. The CDR3 covers 14 residues. The germline V gene has CDR1 SGHDT and CDR2 YYEEEE.

This clone was seen a handful of times. This chain links TRBV19 with TRBJ2-1; maybe TRBD1 (5 bases). V gave up 4 bases and J gave up 8 bases, with 12 bases separating them. Germline V gene sequence: CDR1 LNHDA, CDR2 SQIVND (reference sequence). The CDR3 runs to 13 residues. The CDR3 nucleotides read TGTGCCAGTAGTACGTTGTGGGGCCATGAGCAGTTCTTC. Its translation is CASSTLWGHEQFF.

The table lists this clone with a count of one. This chain connects TRBV2 to TRBJ2-7; 9 bases line up with TRBD1. The V segment lost 6 bases and the J segment 1 base; nucleotides outside the gene matches: 13. The germline CDR1 and CDR2 sequences are SNHLY and FYNNEI. The length of the CDR3 is 17 residues. CDR3 protein: CASSLALGQGTSYEQYF. Written as DNA, the CDR3 is TGTGCCAGCAGCCTCGCCCTGGGACAGGGAACTTCCTACGAGCAGTACTTC.

This clone appeared once. CDR3 DNA: TGCGCCAGCAGCCAAGGGCAGTACTACGAGCAGTACTTC. Its protein product is CASSQGQYYEQYF. The chain combines TRBV4-1 with TRBJ2-7, with D unclear. The CDR3 runs to 13 residues. With 1 base removed from V and 3 bases from J, the gap between germline ends came to 7 bases. The germline CDR1 and CDR2 sequences are MGHRA and YSYEKL.

This clone was recorded a few times. CDR3 sequence (DNA): TGTGCCAGCAGCTATTATAACACTGAAGCTTTCTTT. This translates into CASSYYNTEAFF. This sequence joins TRBV5-4 and TRBJ1-1, with D unclear. The V end was cut by 3 bases, the J end by 2 bases, with 5 bases between. CDR1 and CDR2 from the germline V gene are SGHNT and YYREEE (reference sequence). This CDR3 region has 12 residues.

This sequence joins TRBV19 and TRBJ1-1, with D perhaps matching TRBD1 (5 bases). The CDR3 has 12 amino acids. Per germline, CDR1 LNHDA and CDR2 SQIVND (reference sequence). Trimming shortened V by 6 bases and J by 1 base, and 6 bases separated the two germline ends. CDR3 sequence: CASRDRNTEAFF. The CDR3, as DNA: TGTGCCAGTAGAGACAGGAACACTGAAGCTTTCTTT.

The chain has TRBV19 and TRBJ1-2; D perhaps matches TRBD1 (6 bases). CDR1 is LNHDA, CDR2 SQIVND, per germline (reference sequence). The CDR3 extends over 15 amino acids. Trimming cost V 4 bases and J 4 bases, with 16 bases left between them. The CDR3 DNA sequence: TGTGCCAGTAGTACAGCCCCGGGACACCCCTATGGCTACACCTTC. Translated, it gives CASSTAPGHPYGYTF.

This clone was picked up a small number of times. The genes are TRBV2 and TRBJ1-4; a possible D gene is TRBD1 (5 bases). Germline CDR1 SNHLY, CDR2 FYNNEI. Trimming removed 3 bases from V and 5 bases from J, with 16 bases in between. The CDR3 covers 16 residues. CDR3 sequence (DNA): TGTGCCAGCAGTGAGAATTTGGCAGGGCGGAATGAAAAACTGTTTTTT. Translation gives CASSENLAGRNEKLFF.

This chain connects TRBV5-6 to TRBJ2-7, with 11 bases that match TRBD1. V lost 6 bases, J lost 3 bases, and 5 bases stayed unmatched. Germline-derived CDR1 and CDR2 are SGHDT and YYEEEE. The CDR3 spans 14 residues. The CDR3 reads CASISGTGGYEQYF. Here the CDR3 DNA reads TGTGCCAGCATTTCGGGGACAGGGGGCTACGAGCAGTACTTC.

This chain connects TRBV27 to TRBJ2-1; no clear D gene. Germline V lookup: CDR1 MNHEY, CDR2 SMNVEV (reference sequence). The CDR3 totals 13 residues. Trimming removed 3 bases from V and 8 bases from J, with 11 bases in between. CDR3 nucleotides: TGTGCCAGCAGTTTGCTGGGCAAGGATGAGCAGTTCTTC. Translation gives CASSLLGKDEQFF.

Remarks on this clone: Other DNA sequences of this sample code for an identical CDR3. This chain joins TRBV5-4 and TRBJ1-1, with 10 bases fitting TRBD1. J lost 4 bases, V lost 4 bases, and 1 base had no gene match. The CDR3 loop spans 13 amino acids. CDR1 is SGHNT and CDR2 is YYREEE in the germline V gene (reference sequence). CDR3 sequence reads: CASSRTGGTEAFF. For the CDR3, the DNA is TGTGCCAGCAGCAGGACAGGGGGCACTGAAGCTTTCTTT. Supplemented by reference TRBV5-4 and TRBJ1-1, the full variable domain reads ETGVTQSPTHLIKTRGQQVTLRCSSQSGHNTVSWYQQALGQGPQFIFQYYREEENGRGNFPPRFSGLQFPNYSSELNVNALELDDSALYLCASSRTGGTEAFFGQGTRLTVV.

The CDR3 spells CASSLIIGQGEKLFF. The DNA of the CDR3 is TGTGCCAGCAGCTTAATAATAGGACAGGGAGAAAAACTGTTTTTT. V is TRBV5-5 and J is TRBJ1-4; TRBD1 aligns across 8 bases. CDR3 length equals 15 residues. Germline-derived CDR1 and CDR2 are SGHKS and YYEKEE (reference sequence). V dropped 2 bases and J dropped 8; count of bases not matched to a gene: 8.

This chain links TRBV6-5 with TRBJ2-3; TRBD1 matches 8 bases. Unmatched junction bases numbered 5, after V lost 4 bases and J lost 2 bases. Germline lookup yields CDR1 MNHEY and CDR2 SVGAGI. The CDR3 contains 15 residues. Here the CDR3 reads CASSLTGALTDTQYF. CDR3 DNA sequence: TGTGCCAGCAGTTTGACAGGGGCCCTCACAGATACGCAGTATTTT.

The J gene is TRBJ2-5, the V gene TRBV13; 7 bases are a match to TRBD1. CDR1 is PRHDT, CDR2 FYEKMQ, per germline (reference sequence). The CDR3 runs 16 residues. J lost 2 bases, V lost 5 bases, and 11 bases had no gene match. CDR3: CASSPKTGTAQETQYF. DNA for the CDR3: TGTGCCAGCAGCCCGAAAACCGGGACAGCACAAGAGACCCAGTACTTC.

CDR3 protein: CAWSVRTGLKRDYGYTF. CDR3 coding DNA: TGTGCCTGGAGTGTAAGGACAGGCCTCAAAAGGGACTATGGCTACACCTTC. The chain links TRBV30 to TRBJ1-2, with 7 bases identical to TRBD1. Germline CDR1 reads GTSNPN; CDR2 reads SVGIG (reference sequence). V shed 0 bases and J 3 bases; nucleotides not matched to a gene: 13. This CDR3 is built from 17 residues. The variable domain in full, with the rest retrieved from reference TRBV30 and TRBJ1-2, is SQTIHQWPATLVQPVGSPLSLECTVEGTSNPNLYWYRQAAGRGLQLLFYSVGIGQISSEVPQNLSASRPQDRQFILSSKKLLLSDSGFYLCAWSVRTGLKRDYGYTFGSGTRLTVV.

This chain connects TRBV19 to TRBJ1-2, with 11 bases identical to TRBD1. Germline CDR1 reads LNHDA; CDR2 reads SQIVND (reference sequence). V lost 3 bases to trimming and J lost 8 bases; unmatched junction nucleotides: 14. CDR3 length equals 17 residues. The CDR3 reads CASSMAGQGVFRRGYTF. In DNA, the CDR3 is TGTGCCAGTAGTATGGCGGGACAGGGGGTTTTTCGACGAGGCTACACCTTC.

The chain links TRBV6-5 to TRBJ2-7; no clear D gene. V dropped 6 bases and J dropped 2 bases, with 17 bases sitting between them. Germline assignment: CDR1 MNHEY and CDR2 SVGAGI. The CDR3 covers 15 residues. The CDR3 loop reads CASSQTLGQAYEQYF. In DNA, the CDR3 is TGTGCCAGCAGCCAAACCCTTGGGCAGGCCTACGAGCAGTACTTC.

This clone has a single count. The rearrangement joins TRBV4-2 to TRBJ2-3; 8 bases line up with TRBD1. V trimming: 3 bases; J trimming: 0 bases; junction bases outside the gene matches: 5. The germline gives CDR1 LGHNA, CDR2 YNFKEQ. The CDR3 length is 16 residues. The CDR3 nucleotides read TGTGCCAGCAGCCAGGGGACAGGAGTGAGCACAGATACGCAGTATTTT. Amino acid sequence: CASSQGTGVSTDTQYF.